These 24 T cell receptor beta chains share one sample of origin, sequenced in a study of molecular identifiers for immune sequencing clone quantification. TCRdb called the PCR reads again in MiXCR, with one record for every CDR3 protein. The table includes tens of thousands of distinct CDR3 sequences, approximately 25% detected once. The sample comprised naive CD8+ T cells from blood, with Jurkat cell RNA spiked in. Subset reported: FACS-sorted CD8+CD4-CCR7+CD45RA+ naive T cells. The origin of the receptors is a human donor in good health. Some libraries in this study had Jurkat cell RNA spiked in.

This clonotype has only a few counts. The rearrangement uses TRBV5-4 and TRBJ2-1; no firm D call. This CDR3 is 14 amino acids long. Germline V gene data show CDR1 as SGHNT and CDR2 as YYREEE (reference sequence). V shed 4 bases and J shed 8 bases, with 16 bases lying between them. The DNA for the CDR3 is TGTGCCAGCAGCCACGTTAGGGCTGCGGATGAGCAGTTCTTC. Translating it yields CASSHVRAADEQFF. Variable domain in full (rest from reference TRBV5-4 and TRBJ2-1): ETGVTQSPTHLIKTRGQQVTLRCSSQSGHNTVSWYQQALGQGPQFIFQYYREEENGRGNFPPRFSGLQFPNYSSELNVNALELDDSALYLCASSHVRAADEQFFGPGTRLTVL.

This clonotype was seen repeatedly, ten times or more. In DNA, the CDR3 is TGTGCCAGCAGCTTAGGAACGGGACTAGGCTCCTACAATGAGCAGTTCTTC. Translation gives CASSLGTGLGSYNEQFF. This rearrangement joins TRBV7-2 to TRBJ2-1; 8 nucleotides match TRBD2. The CDR3 contains 17 residues. In germline, CDR1 is SGHTA, CDR2 FQGNSA. With V trimmed by 1 base and J by 0 bases, 5 bases remained unmatched. The full variable domain, rest sourced from reference TRBV7-2 and TRBJ2-1, is GAGVSQSPSNKVTEKGKDVELRCDPISGHTALYWYRQSLGQGLEFLIYFQGNSAPDKSGLPSDRFSAERTGGSVSTLTIQRTQQEDSAVYLCASSLGTGLGSYNEQFFGPGTRLTVL.

This clonotype has more than one count but fewer than ten. This chain links TRBV5-8 with TRBJ2-1; D call uncertain. V shed 3 bases and J shed 5 bases, with 15 bases lying between them. Germline lookup yields CDR1 SGHTS and CDR2 YDEGEE. CDR3 length equals 15 residues. The DNA of the CDR3 is TGTGCCAGCAGCTCAGACAAGGCCTACAACAATGAGCAGTTCTTC. Protein product: CASSSDKAYNNEQFF.

The chain employs TRBV7-9 and TRBJ2-2; D may match TRBD1 or TRBD2 (5 bases each). The CDR3 is 18 residues long. CDR1 is SEHNR and CDR2 is FQNEAQ in the germline V gene (reference sequence). V shed 5 bases and J shed 3 bases, with 22 bases lying between them. CDR3 protein: CASSIPRDRNWHTGELFF. The CDR3 bases are TGTGCCAGCAGCATCCCCCGGGACCGGAATTGGCACACCGGGGAGCTGTTTTTT.

This clonotype has at least ten counts. The chain joins TRBV20-1 to TRBJ2-1, with 7 bases matching TRBD2. CDR3 length equals 17 residues. CDR1 and CDR2 from the germline V gene are DFQATT and SNEGSKA (reference sequence). Losses at the gene ends were 0 bases for V and 1 base for J; bases not matched to a gene: 9. This CDR3 reads CSARDYSSGQSYNEQFF. DNA for the CDR3: TGCAGTGCTAGAGACTACTCTAGCGGTCAATCCTACAATGAGCAGTTCTTC.

Notes on this clonotype: A much larger clone is a single base away; this may be a read error. The chain links TRBV5-3 to TRBJ2-2; 9 nucleotides align to TRBD2. TRBV5-3 is an ORF; its function is uncertain. The CDR3 loop spans 14 amino acids. With V trimmed by 8 bases and J by 6 bases, 8 bases remained unmatched. The DNA of the CDR3 is TGTGCCAGCGGCGGGGGGACTAGCCCCGGGGAGCTGTTTTTT. It specifies CASGGGTSPGELFF.

This clonotype was detected ten times or more. The chain combines TRBV10-3 with TRBJ2-3; 11 bases line up with TRBD2. The junction had 6 bases not matched to a gene; V was cut back by 2 bases and J by 2 bases. Germline lookup yields CDR1 ENHRY and CDR2 SYGVKD. CDR3 length equals 17 residues. In DNA, the CDR3 is TGTGCCATCAGTGAGAATCTAGCGGGGGGACCCACAGATACGCAGTATTTT. Translation: CAISENLAGGPTDTQYF.

This clonotype came up many times. The chain links TRBV20-1 to TRBJ2-3; D possibly corresponds to TRBD2 (5 bases). This CDR3 is 13 amino acids long. The V gene's germline CDR1 is DFQATT and CDR2 SNEGSKA (reference sequence). Trimming shortened V by 7 bases and J by 2 bases, and 13 bases separated the two germline ends. In DNA form, the CDR3 reads TGCAGTGTTATGGAGGAGTTCACAGATACGCAGTATTTT. Protein product: CSVMEEFTDTQYF.

This clonotype was seen ten or more times. This sequence joins TRBV30 and TRBJ1-1, with no clear D. The germline gives CDR1 GTSNPN, CDR2 SVGIG (reference sequence). The CDR3 has 13 residues. Trimming pared 2 bases from V and 1 base from J, leaving 8 bases between. In nucleotides, the CDR3 is TGTGCCTGGAGTATCAGTCGGAACACTGAAGCTTTCTTT. Its protein product is CAWSISRNTEAFF.

A note on this clonotype: The junction departs from the called germline gene at one end, perhaps through a read error. The chain recombines TRBV6-5 with TRBJ2-4; 7 bases map to TRBD1. CDR1 MNHEY and CDR2 SVGAGI come from the germline V gene. The CDR3 extends over 16 amino acids. CDR3 loop: CASSQTGALAKNIQCF. In nucleotides, the CDR3 is TGTGCCAGCAGCCAAACAGGGGCCCTAGCCAAAAATATTCAGTGCTTC.

The V gene is TRBV19, the J gene TRBJ1-5; D is uncertain. The CDR3 has 14 residues. V lost 3 bases, J lost 0 bases, and 6 bases lay in between. Germline lookup yields CDR1 LNHDA and CDR2 SQIVND (reference sequence). CDR3 protein: CASSIGVSNQPQHF. For the CDR3, the DNA is TGTGCCAGTAGTATCGGGGTTAGCAATCAGCCCCAGCATTTT.

This clonotype is medium-sized by share. The CDR3 loop reads CASSYLAGGDTDTQYF. The DNA for the CDR3 is TGTGCCAGCAGTTATTTGGCGGGAGGGGATACAGATACGCAGTATTTT. This chain uses TRBV6-5 with TRBJ2-3; 9 positions match TRBD2. CDR1 and CDR2 (germline): MNHEY, SVGAGI. This CDR3 spans 16 amino acids. With V trimmed by 3 bases and J by 3 bases, 7 bases remained unmatched.

The genes are TRBV4-1 and TRBJ2-1, with 9 positions matching TRBD2. The germline CDR1 and CDR2 sequences are MGHRA and YSYEKL. The CDR3 extends over 15 amino acids. V lost 0 bases, J lost 12 bases, and 9 bases stayed unmatched. The DNA for the CDR3 is TGCGCCAGCAGCCAAGAATCGCCTAGCGGGATTGGGCAGTTCTTC. Its protein is CASSQESPSGIGQFF.

A remark on this clonotype: A much larger clone is a single base away; this may be a read error. V gene TRBV4-3 combines with J gene TRBJ2-1; 12 bases agree with TRBD2. Germline lookup yields CDR1 LGHNA and CDR2 YSLEER. The CDR3 spans 15 residues. The CDR3 bases are TGCGCCAGCAGCCCAGGACTAGCGGGACTAAATGATCAGTTCTTC. Its protein product is CASSPGLAGLNDQFF.

A few counts support this clonotype. This sequence joins TRBV27 and TRBJ2-1, with unresolved D. The CDR3 has 13 residues. Germline V gene data show CDR1 as MNHEY and CDR2 as SMNVEV (reference sequence). V lost 4 bases, J lost 3 bases, and 7 bases lay in between. The CDR3 bases are TGTGCCAGCAGTTCGACCTACTACAATGAGCAGTTCTTC. This sequence encodes CASSSTYYNEQFF.

This sequence joins TRBV11-2 and TRBJ2-7; D is undetermined. The CDR3 is 13 amino acids. V gave up 0 bases and J gave up 0 bases, with 3 bases separating them. Germline values: CDR1 SGHAT, CDR2 FQNNGV. CDR3 residues: CASSLELSYEQYF. The CDR3 DNA reads TGTGCCAGCAGCTTAGAGCTCTCCTACGAGCAGTACTTC.

Ten or more counts support this clonotype. This chain uses TRBV7-9 with TRBJ2-6; 7 bases map to TRBD1. Trimming removed 5 bases from V and 1 base from J; junction bases left unmatched: 5. The CDR3 consists of 16 residues. Per germline, CDR1 SEHNR and CDR2 FQNEAQ (reference sequence). The CDR3 DNA sequence: TGTGCCAGCAGCCCGAAGGACAGGTCTGGGGCCAACGTCCTGACTTTC. This encodes CASSPKDRSGANVLTF.

The rearrangement links TRBV11-2 to TRBJ2-1; D remains ambiguous. This CDR3 is 10 amino acids long. The germline V gene encodes CDR1 SGHAT and CDR2 FQNNGV. The V end was cut by 5 bases, the J end by 9 bases, with 5 bases between. CDR3 sequence: CASSVVEQFF. The CDR3 bases are TGTGCCAGCAGCGTAGTTGAGCAGTTCTTC.

This clonotype has ten or more counts. The gene calls are TRBV4-3 and TRBJ2-1; possibly TRBD1 for D (6 bases). Trimming pared 1 base from V and 3 bases from J, leaving 10 bases between. The CDR3 has 15 amino acids. Germline assignment: CDR1 LGHNA and CDR2 YSLEER. The CDR3 sequence: CASSQGQGYYNEQFF. Written as DNA, the CDR3 is TGCGCCAGCAGCCAAGGCCAGGGGTACTACAATGAGCAGTTCTTC.

The chain carries TRBV7-2 and TRBJ2-7; D remains unclear. The germline V gene encodes CDR1 SGHTA and CDR2 FQGNSA. The CDR3 contains 12 residues. With 1 base removed from V and 2 bases from J, the gap between germline ends came to 3 bases. The CDR3 region is CASSLVTYEQYF. The CDR3, as DNA: TGTGCCAGCAGCTTAGTTACCTACGAGCAGTACTTC.

With respect to this clonotype: A clone one base away is much larger, so this may be a read error. This rearrangement joins TRBV19 to TRBJ2-7; 8 bases match TRBD1. CDR3 length equals 15 residues. Germline V gene data show CDR1 as LNHDA and CDR2 as SQIVND (reference sequence). The CDR3 region is CAGSKTGVRFDEQYF. CDR3 coding DNA: TGTGCCGGTAGCAAGACAGGGGTCCGGTTCGACGAGCAGTACTTC.

This clonotype was seen ten or more times. The rearrangement links TRBV20-1 to TRBJ1-6, with D perhaps TRBD1 (5 bases). The CDR3 is 18 amino acids. V was pared by 0 bases and J by 1 base, with 16 bases between. Germline V gene data show CDR1 as DFQATT and CDR2 as SNEGSKA (reference sequence). The chain's CDR3 is CSARDPAGTGSYNSPLHF. In DNA form, the CDR3 reads TGCAGTGCTAGAGATCCGGCAGGGACGGGTTCCTATAATTCACCCCTCCACTTT.

This clonotype was observed many times. V usage is TRBV6-5 and J usage is TRBJ2-3; 8 nucleotides line up with TRBD2. V shed 7 bases and J 2 bases; nucleotides not matched to a gene: 8. Germline V gene lookup returns CDR1 MNHEY and CDR2 SVGAGI. The CDR3 is 15 residues long. CDR3 region: CASTPSGGPTDTQYF. CDR3 nucleotides: TGTGCCAGCACCCCCTCGGGGGGGCCCACAGATACGCAGTATTTT.

This clonotype was seen repeatedly, ten times or more. The chain joins TRBV6-5 to TRBJ2-6; no definite D call. CDR1 is MNHEY and CDR2 is SVGAGI in the germline V gene. Between the trimmed V and J ends, which lost 7 bases and 4 bases, there was a span of 5 bases. The CDR3 is made up of 12 amino acids. DNA for the CDR3: TGTGCCAGCATCTGGGGGGCCAACGTCCTGACTTTC. Encoded protein: CASIWGANVLTF.